These 27 T cell receptor beta chains originate from one sample sequenced in a study of cytomegalovirus exposure and HLA in healthy donors. Vbeta (60) and Jbeta (13) primers were used in the PCR. The data were produced by immunoSEQ multiplex PCR, yet TCRdb's version contains in-frame clones alone and is incomplete. The repertoire has around 93,000 clones, around four fifths of them found once; the top ten carry roughly 3.4%. The sample comprised PBMCs. These receptors all come from a man aged 25-40 years in good health and CMV-seropositive.

The chain is built from TRBV15 and TRBJ2-1; TRBD2 matches at 7 bases. This CDR3 has 14 residues. V shed 8 bases and J 1 base; nucleotides not matched to a gene: 5. The germline V gene encodes CDR1 LNHNV and CDR2 YYDKDF (reference sequence). CDR3 nucleotide sequence: TGTGCCACCCGGGAGGCTCAATCCTACAATGAGCAGTTCTTC. Translation: CATREAQSYNEQFF. The full variable domain, rest sourced from reference TRBV15 and TRBJ2-1, is DAMVIQNPRYQVTQFGKPVTLSCSQTLNHNVMYWYQQKSSQAPKLLFHYYDKDFNNEADTPDNFQSRRPNTSFCFLDIRSPGLGDTAMYLCATREAQSYNEQFFGPGTRLTVL.

The chain has TRBV2 and TRBJ2-7; 10 bases align to TRBD2. The germline V gene encodes CDR1 SNHLY and CDR2 FYNNEI. This CDR3 has 13 residues. After removal of 3 bases from V and 7 bases from J, the junction contained 3 bases not matched to a gene. CDR3 region: CASSDLSGREQYF. The CDR3 nucleotides are TGTGCCAGCAGTGATCTTAGCGGGAGGGAGCAGTACTTC. The whole variable domain, filled in from reference TRBV2 and TRBJ2-7, reads EPEVTQTPSHQVTQMGQEVILRCVPISNHLYFYWYRQILGQKVEFLVSFYNNEISEKSEIFDDQFSVERPDGSNFTLKIRSTKLEDSAMYFCASSDLSGREQYFGPGTRLTVT.

This chain joins TRBV9 and TRBJ2-2; a weak D match, TRBD2 (6 bases). The germline V gene has CDR1 SGDLS and CDR2 YYNGEE. The CDR3 extends over 12 amino acids. Trimming shortened V by 5 bases and J by 6 bases, and 8 bases separated the two germline ends. CDR3 loop: CASRGGAGELFF. CDR3 DNA: TGTGCCAGCAGGGGCGGGGCCGGGGAGCTGTTTTTT.

The chain couples TRBV6-5 to TRBJ2-5; unclear D gene. There are 14 residues in the CDR3. V was pared by 5 bases and J by 1 base, with 11 bases between. The germline CDR1 and CDR2 sequences are MNHEY and SVGAGI. The CDR3 region is CASSGQEGQETQYF. Here the CDR3 DNA reads TGTGCCAGCAGTGGGCAGGAAGGCCAAGAGACCCAGTACTTC.

V and J are TRBV4-1 and TRBJ2-1; D is possibly TRBD2 (6 bases). CDR1 MGHRA and CDR2 YSYEKL come from the germline V gene. The CDR3 has 15 residues. The V end was cut by 1 base, the J end by 4 bases, with 11 bases between. CDR3: CASSQGIGTYNEQFF. The CDR3 DNA reads TGCGCCAGCAGCCAAGGGATAGGGACTTACAATGAGCAGTTCTTC.

The CDR3 coding sequence is TGCGCCAGCAGCCGTTCCCCCCCGTCGACAGGGAGCACAGATACGCAGTATTTT. As protein: CASSRSPPSTGSTDTQYF. J is TRBJ2-3 and V is TRBV4-3, with 7 bases matching TRBD1. The CDR3 has 18 amino acids. Germline V CDR1 and CDR2: LGHNA, YSLEER. V lost 4 bases to trimming and J lost 0 bases; unmatched junction nucleotides: 13.

This sequence joins TRBV28 and TRBJ2-5; D is uncertain. The CDR3 totals 16 residues. In germline, CDR1 is MDHEN, CDR2 SYDVKM. The V end was cut by 1 base, the J end by 1 base, with 13 bases between. This chain's CDR3 is CASSLSDLGSQETQYF. In DNA, the CDR3 is TGTGCCAGCAGTTTATCAGATTTGGGCAGCCAAGAGACCCAGTACTTC. Complete variable domain (other parts from reference TRBV28 and TRBJ2-5): DVKVTQSSRYLVKRTGEKVFLECVQDMDHENMFWYRQDPGLGLRLIYFSYDVKMKEKGDIPEGYSVSREKKERFSLILESASTNQTSMYLCASSLSDLGSQETQYFGPGTRLLVL.

The chain uses TRBV15 and TRBJ1-3; 8 bases align to TRBD1. The CDR3 loop spans 17 amino acids. The V gene's germline CDR1 is LNHNV and CDR2 YYDKDF (reference sequence). J gave up 1 base and V 5 bases, and 10 bases lay outside the gene matches. The CDR3 loop is CATSLPGGTLSGNTIYF. DNA for the CDR3: TGTGCCACCAGCTTACCAGGGGGCACATTATCTGGAAACACCATATATTTT.

This chain uses TRBV27 with TRBJ2-7; a possible D gene is TRBD1 (6 bases). The germline V gene has CDR1 MNHEY and CDR2 SMNVEV (reference sequence). The CDR3 covers 18 residues. V gave up 0 bases and J gave up 3 bases, with 21 bases separating them. The CDR3 nucleotides read TGTGCCAGCAGTTTATCGTTCGGGGACAACCTTAAAGACTACGAGCAGTACTTC. Translated, it gives CASSLSFGDNLKDYEQYF.

J is TRBJ2-2 and V is TRBV7-2, with TRBD2 as a possible D gene (5 bases). Germline CDR1 SGHTA, CDR2 FQGNSA. V was shortened by 5 bases and J by 1 base, with 11 bases between the two germline ends. CDR3 length: 15 residues. DNA of the CDR3: TGTGCCAGCAGCCACGGCAGCGGGAACACCGGGGAGCTGTTTTTT. Its translation is CASSHGSGNTGELFF.

This chain links TRBV5-1 with TRBJ1-2, with D possibly being TRBD1 (6 bases). The germline V gene has CDR1 SGHRS and CDR2 YFSETQ. V lost 0 bases, J lost 8 bases, and 8 bases lay in between. The CDR3 contains 12 residues. The CDR3 DNA reads as TGCGCCAGCAGCTTGGACAGGGAGGGCTACACCTTC. Translation gives CASSLDREGYTF. Complete variable domain (other parts from reference TRBV5-1 and TRBJ1-2): KAGVTQTPRYLIKTRGQQVTLSCSPISGHRSVSWYQQTPGQGLQFLFEYFSETQRNKGNFPGRFSGRQFSNSRSEMNVSTLELGDSALYLCASSLDREGYTFGSGTRLTVV.

The rearrangement links TRBV2 to TRBJ2-2; TRBD1 is a possible D gene (5 bases). Trimming left V 6 bases short and J 2 bases short, with 10 bases between. The CDR3 covers 14 residues. From germline, CDR1 is SNHLY and CDR2 FYNNEI. The CDR3 DNA is TGTGCCAGCAGGATAGGGGTCAACACCGGGGAGCTGTTTTTT. Encoded protein: CASRIGVNTGELFF.

The rearrangement uses TRBV11-2 and TRBJ1-1, with 8 bases that match TRBD1. V shed 5 bases, J shed 7 bases, and the junction held 6 bases outside the gene matches. This CDR3 region has 13 residues. Germline lookup yields CDR1 SGHAT and CDR2 FQNNGV. CDR3 bases: TGTGCCAGCAGCCCCCGGGACAGGAATGAAGCTTTCTTT. It yields the protein CASSPRDRNEAFF.

This chain connects TRBV29-1 to TRBJ1-2; D not resolved. Germline assignment: CDR1 SQVTM and CDR2 ANQGSEA. V was clipped by 4 bases and J by 3 bases, with 12 bases between them. CDR3 length: 13 residues. The CDR3 DNA reads as TGCAGCGTTGGCCTGGTGGCGGACTATGGCTACACCTTC. Translated: CSVGLVADYGYTF.

The V gene is TRBV27, the J gene TRBJ2-7; D might be TRBD2 (7 bases). The CDR3 is made up of 13 amino acids. Germline V lookup: CDR1 MNHEY, CDR2 SMNVEV (reference sequence). V was shortened by 6 bases and J by 3 bases, with 12 bases between the two germline ends. DNA for the CDR3: TGTGCCAGCAGCGGAGGGGGGGACTACGAGCAGTACTTC. Translated: CASSGGGDYEQYF.

V and J are TRBV7-9 and TRBJ2-1; D is unresolved. CDR1 and CDR2 (germline): SEHNR, FQNEAQ (reference sequence). The CDR3 spans 12 residues. V dropped 1 base and J dropped 9 bases, with 7 bases sitting between them. The CDR3 DNA is TGTGCCAGCAGCTTAGTGGCCACTGAGCAGTTCTTC. It encodes CASSLVATEQFF.

The gene calls are TRBV28 and TRBJ2-1; TRBD1 matches 7 bases. V dropped 4 bases and J dropped 7; count of bases not matched to a gene: 10. CDR3 length equals 15 residues. Germline-derived CDR1 and CDR2 are MDHEN and SYDVKM. The CDR3, as DNA: TGTGCCAGCAGTTACCTCGCCCAACAGGGGAATGAGCAGTTCTTC. It yields the protein CASSYLAQQGNEQFF.

The gene calls are TRBV27 and TRBJ2-1; a weak D match, TRBD1 (6 bases). This CDR3 region has 15 residues. V was trimmed by 8 bases and J by 7 bases, leaving 21 bases between them. Germline loops: CDR1 MNHEY, CDR2 SMNVEV (reference sequence). The CDR3 protein is CASLRTGIGKNEQFF. The CDR3 coding sequence is TGTGCCAGCCTTCGTACAGGGATCGGAAAAAATGAGCAGTTCTTC.

This clone was counted between two and nine times. The chain recombines TRBV6-1 with TRBJ1-1, with 9 positions matching TRBD1. This CDR3 is built from 15 residues. V lost 5 bases, J lost 0 bases, and 4 bases stayed unmatched. Germline V gene data show CDR1 as MNHNS and CDR2 as SASEGT. The CDR3 region has the DNA TGTGCCAGCAGTCCGGGACAGGGATTGAACACTGAAGCTTTCTTT. Its translation is CASSPGQGLNTEAFF.

On this clone: Germline and junction disagree at one end, which may indicate a read error. This chain connects TRBV7-9 to TRBJ1-5, with D tentatively TRBD1 (6 bases). The germline gives CDR1 SEHNR, CDR2 FQNEAQ (reference sequence). The CDR3 totals 12 residues. The CDR3 reads CSSSPQGQPQHF. For the CDR3, the DNA is TGTTCCAGCAGCCCCCAGGGGCAGCCCCAGCATTTT. Combining the CDR3 with reference TRBV7-9 and TRBJ1-5 gives the whole variable domain DTGVSQNPRHKITKRGQNVTFRCDPISEHNRLYWYRQTLGQGPEFLTYFQNEAQLEKSRLLSDRFSAERPKGSFSTLEIQRTEQGDSAMYLCSSSPQGQPQHFGDGTRLSIL.

The chain links TRBV5-6 to TRBJ2-7; TRBD2 aligns across 14 bases. Unmatched junction bases numbered 6, after V lost 3 bases and J lost 4 bases. The CDR3 consists of 16 residues. Germline values: CDR1 SGHDT, CDR2 YYEEEE. CDR3 in DNA: TGTGCCAGCAGCTGGCTGACTAGCGGGAGGGGATACGAGCAGTACTTC. Translation: CASSWLTSGRGYEQYF.

The chain links TRBV27 to TRBJ1-5, with D possibly TRBD1 on 6 matching bases. The germline V gene has CDR1 MNHEY and CDR2 SMNVEV (reference sequence). The V end was cut by 4 bases, the J end by 6 bases, with 19 bases between. The CDR3 is 16 amino acids. The CDR3 DNA reads as TGTGCCAGCAGTTCCTTGGGGCACAGGGTAGGTCAGCCCCAGCATTTT. Amino acid sequence: CASSSLGHRVGQPQHF.

This chain uses TRBV10-3 with TRBJ2-7; D perhaps matches TRBD2 (5 bases). Germline CDR1 is ENHRY and CDR2 is SYGVKD. The CDR3 loop spans 12 amino acids. The germline V and J ends were trimmed by 6 bases and 7 bases, with 13 bases remaining between them. CDR3 nucleotide sequence: TGTGCCATCAGCCCAACGGGATGGGAGCAGTACTTC. It yields the protein CAISPTGWEQYF.

CDR3 region: CASSDRDRAGGYTF. For the CDR3, the DNA is TGTGCCAGCAGTGACAGAGACAGGGCCGGAGGCTACACCTTC. This sequence joins TRBV6-1 and TRBJ1-2; 7 positions match TRBD1. The V gene end was trimmed by 3 bases and the J gene end by 8 bases; junction bases not matched to a gene: 9. Germline assignment: CDR1 MNHNS and CDR2 SASEGT. The CDR3 runs to 14 residues.

The chain combines TRBV28 with TRBJ2-7; 9 nucleotides align to TRBD1. J lost 1 base, V lost 1 base, and 17 bases had no gene match. Germline CDR1 MDHEN, CDR2 SYDVKM. The CDR3 has 20 residues. For the CDR3, the DNA is TGTGCCAGCAGTTTATCCTCTTCCGGGACAGGGCCAACCTCATCCTACGAGCAGTACTTC. Its protein product is CASSLSSSGTGPTSSYEQYF. The full variable domain, in which reference TRBV28 and TRBJ2-7 provide the parts outside the CDR3, is DVKVTQSSRYLVKRTGEKVFLECVQDMDHENMFWYRQDPGLGLRLIYFSYDVKMKEKGDIPEGYSVSREKKERFSLILESASTNQTSMYLCASSLSSSGTGPTSSYEQYFGPGTRLTVT.

V gene TRBV5-1 combines with J gene TRBJ1-1; 7 nucleotides agree with TRBD1. With 0 bases clipped from V and 4 bases from J, the junction kept 3 bases outside the gene matches. Germline V gene data show CDR1 as SGHRS and CDR2 as YFSETQ. There are 14 residues in the CDR3. The CDR3 region is CASSLGQGPTEAFF. The DNA of the CDR3 is TGCGCCAGCAGCTTGGGACAGGGTCCCACTGAAGCTTTCTTT.

This sequence joins TRBV6-5 and TRBJ2-7; 11 bases match TRBD1. V lost 6 bases, J lost 4 bases, and 5 bases stayed unmatched. From germline, CDR1 is MNHEY and CDR2 SVGAGI. The CDR3 runs 14 residues. This CDR3 is CASRRGTGGYEQYF. DNA for the CDR3: TGTGCCAGCAGACGCGGGACAGGGGGTTACGAGCAGTACTTC.